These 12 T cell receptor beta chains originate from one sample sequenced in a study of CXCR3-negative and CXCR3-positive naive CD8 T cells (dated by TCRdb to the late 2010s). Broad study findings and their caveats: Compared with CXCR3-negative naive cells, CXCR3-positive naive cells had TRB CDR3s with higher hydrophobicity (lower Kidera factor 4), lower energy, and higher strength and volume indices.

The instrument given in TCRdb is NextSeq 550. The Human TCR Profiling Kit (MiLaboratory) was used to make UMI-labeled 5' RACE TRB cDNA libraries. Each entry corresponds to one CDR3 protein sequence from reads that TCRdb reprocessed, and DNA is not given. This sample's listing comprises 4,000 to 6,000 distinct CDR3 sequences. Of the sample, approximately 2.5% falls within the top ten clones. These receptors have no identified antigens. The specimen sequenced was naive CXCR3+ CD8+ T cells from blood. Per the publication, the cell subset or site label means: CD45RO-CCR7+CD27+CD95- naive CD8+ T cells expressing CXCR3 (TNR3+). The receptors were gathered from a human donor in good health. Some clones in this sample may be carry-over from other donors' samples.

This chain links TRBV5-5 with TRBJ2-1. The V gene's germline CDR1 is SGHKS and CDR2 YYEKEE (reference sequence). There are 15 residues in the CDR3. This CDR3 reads CASSLLRSPYNEQFF. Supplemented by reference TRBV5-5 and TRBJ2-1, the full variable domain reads DAGVTQSPTHLIKTRGQQVTLRCSPISGHKSVSWYQQVLGQGPQFIFQYYEKEERGRGNFPDRFSARQFPNYSSELNVNALLLGDSALYLCASSLLRSPYNEQFFGPGTRLTVL.

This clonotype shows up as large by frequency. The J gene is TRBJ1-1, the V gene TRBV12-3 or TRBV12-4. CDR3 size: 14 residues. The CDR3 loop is CASSLATRRFGAFF.

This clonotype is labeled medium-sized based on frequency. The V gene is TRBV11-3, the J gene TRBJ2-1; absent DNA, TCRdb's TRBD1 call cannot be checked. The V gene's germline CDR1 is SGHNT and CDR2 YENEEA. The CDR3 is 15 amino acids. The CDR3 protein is CASSSPGQGRNEQFF. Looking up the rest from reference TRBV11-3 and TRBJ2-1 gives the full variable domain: EAGVVQSPRYKIIEKKQPVAFWCNPISGHNTLYWYLQNLGQGPELLIRYENEEAVDDSQLPKDRFSAERLKGVDSTLKIQPAELGDSAVYLCASSSPGQGRNEQFFGPGTRLTVL.

CDR3 sequence reads: CSVVRITGELFF. The chain joins TRBV29-1 to TRBJ2-2. Germline CDR1 SQVTM, CDR2 ANQGSEA. The CDR3 spans 12 residues.

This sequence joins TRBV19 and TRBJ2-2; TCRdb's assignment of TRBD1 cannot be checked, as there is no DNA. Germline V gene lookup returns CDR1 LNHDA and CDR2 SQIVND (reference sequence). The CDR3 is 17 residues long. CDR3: CASSIVDRTGTSGELFF.

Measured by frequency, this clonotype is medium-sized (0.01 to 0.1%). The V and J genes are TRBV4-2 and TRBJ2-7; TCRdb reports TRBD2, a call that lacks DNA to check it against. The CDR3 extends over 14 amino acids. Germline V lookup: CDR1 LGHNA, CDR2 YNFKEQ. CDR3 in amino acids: CASSPQRGSYEQYF.

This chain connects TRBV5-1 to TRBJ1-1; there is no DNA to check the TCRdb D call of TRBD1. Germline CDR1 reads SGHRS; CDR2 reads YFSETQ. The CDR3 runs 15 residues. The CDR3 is CASSLGQGQNTEAFF.

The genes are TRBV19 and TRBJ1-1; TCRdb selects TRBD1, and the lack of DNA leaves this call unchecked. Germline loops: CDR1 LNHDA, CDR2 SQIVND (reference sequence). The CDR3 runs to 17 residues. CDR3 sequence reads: CASTNRDRGFMNTEAFF.

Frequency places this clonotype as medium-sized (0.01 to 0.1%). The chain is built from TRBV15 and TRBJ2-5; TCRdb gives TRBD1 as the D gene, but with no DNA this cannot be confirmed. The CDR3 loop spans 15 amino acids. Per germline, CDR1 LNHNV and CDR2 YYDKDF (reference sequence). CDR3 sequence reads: CATSTNPDMSETQYF.

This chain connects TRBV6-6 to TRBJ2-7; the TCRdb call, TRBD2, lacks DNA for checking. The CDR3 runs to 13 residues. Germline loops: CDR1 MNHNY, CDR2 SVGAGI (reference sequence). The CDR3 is CASRIALNYEQYF.

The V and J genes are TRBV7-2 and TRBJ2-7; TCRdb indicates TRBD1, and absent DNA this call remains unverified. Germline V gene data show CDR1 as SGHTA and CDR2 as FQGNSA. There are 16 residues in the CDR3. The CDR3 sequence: CASSFTPGKTSYEQYF.

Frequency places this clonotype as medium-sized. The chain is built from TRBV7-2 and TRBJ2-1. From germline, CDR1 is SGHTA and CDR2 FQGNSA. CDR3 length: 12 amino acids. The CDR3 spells CASSPAYNEQFF.